Listed here are 27 T cell receptor beta chains from one sample, sequenced in a study of Tregs in tolerant kidney transplant recipients. Measured with immunoSEQ multiplex PCR; TCRdb has only the in-frame clones, and not every one. Of more than 2,500 clones listed, less than 50% are singletons. No antigen has been assigned to these receptors. The sequencing input was Tregs from blood cultured with allogeneic cells. These receptors originate from a human donor in good health.

The genes are TRBV11-3 and TRBJ2-1; 10 bases map to TRBD2. Germline CDR1 is SGHNT and CDR2 is YENEEA. The ends lost 2 bases at V and 15 bases at J; junction bases unmatched: 4. The length of the CDR3 is 12 residues. CDR3 DNA sequence: TGTGCCAGCAGCTTATCTAGCGGGAGACTGTTCTTC. This gives the protein CASSLSSGRLFF.

The chain recombines TRBV5-4 with TRBJ2-5; D is possibly TRBD1 (6 bases). Germline assignment: CDR1 SGHNT and CDR2 YYREEE (reference sequence). The CDR3 runs to 15 residues. Trimming cost V 1 base and J 4 bases, with 14 bases left between them. Here the CDR3 DNA reads TGTGCCAGCAGCTTGCGCAGGGGTGTTACAGAGACCCAGTACTTC. Translating it yields CASSLRRGVTETQYF. The full variable domain, completed using reference TRBV5-4 and TRBJ2-5, is ETGVTQSPTHLIKTRGQQVTLRCSSQSGHNTVSWYQQALGQGPQFIFQYYREEENGRGNFPPRFSGLQFPNYSSELNVNALELDDSALYLCASSLRRGVTETQYFGPGTRLLVL.

This clone was recorded a few times. This chain uses TRBV6-6 with TRBJ2-1; D ambiguous. V lost 6 bases and J 5 bases, leaving 5 bases between the germline ends. The CDR3 runs 11 residues. Germline V gene sequence: CDR1 MNHNY, CDR2 SVGAGI (reference sequence). CDR3 amino acids: CASRRNNEQFF. Here the CDR3 DNA reads TGTGCCAGCAGGCGAAACAATGAGCAGTTCTTC.

The rearrangement joins TRBV7-2 to TRBJ1-1; 8 bases fit TRBD1. The CDR3 contains 15 residues. Per the germline V gene, CDR1 is SGHTA and CDR2 is FQGNSA. V lost 5 bases, J lost 4 bases, and 9 bases stayed unmatched. The CDR3 DNA reads TGTGCCAGCAGCCTCTCCCCGACAGGGGCCACTGAAGCTTTCTTT. Amino acids: CASSLSPTGATEAFF. The whole variable domain, remainder taken from reference TRBV7-2 and TRBJ1-1, is GAGVSQSPSNKVTEKGKDVELRCDPISGHTALYWYRQSLGQGLEFLIYFQGNSAPDKSGLPSDRFSAERTGGSVSTLTIQRTQQEDSAVYLCASSLSPTGATEAFFGQGTRLTVV.

The CDR3 region has the DNA TGTGCCAGCAGTTACCCCAGAAACGGAGTCACTGAAGCTTTCTTT. It translates to CASSYPRNGVTEAFF. V gene TRBV6-5 combines with J gene TRBJ1-1, with D unresolved. Germline V CDR1 and CDR2: MNHEY, SVGAGI. V shed 2 bases and J shed 4 bases, with 14 bases lying between them. The CDR3 spans 15 residues.

The table lists this clone with a few counts. This rearrangement joins TRBV19 to TRBJ2-7; perhaps TRBD1 as D (5 bases). The CDR3 sequence is 15 residues long. V was pared by 5 bases and J by 6 bases, with 20 bases between. Looked up from germline, CDR1 is LNHDA and CDR2 is SQIVND (reference sequence). Here the CDR3 DNA reads TGTGCCAGTAGTCCGGCCGACAGAGCAGGGCTCGAGCAGTACTTC. Its protein is CASSPADRAGLEQYF. Combining the CDR3 with reference TRBV19 and TRBJ2-7 gives the whole variable domain DGGITQSPKYLFRKEGQNVTLSCEQNLNHDAMYWYRQDPGQGLRLIYYSQIVNDFQKGDIAEGYSVSREKKESFPLTVTSAQKNPTAFYLCASSPADRAGLEQYFGPGTRLTVT.

The chain employs TRBV12-5 and TRBJ2-1; 14 nucleotides match TRBD2. V was clipped by 6 bases and J by 7 bases; unmatched bases: 5. The CDR3 is made up of 15 amino acids. The germline V gene encodes CDR1 LGHNT and CDR2 FRNRAP. CDR3 amino acids: CASGPGTSGSNEQFF. CDR3 DNA: TGTGCTAGTGGCCCCGGGACTAGCGGGAGTAATGAGCAGTTCTTC.

This clone was observed a few times. The V and J genes are TRBV10-1 and TRBJ2-2, with D possibly matching TRBD1 (5 bases). Per germline, CDR1 WNHNN and CDR2 SYGVQD (reference sequence). V was cut by 6 bases and J by 2 bases, with 13 bases left in between. The CDR3 is made up of 15 amino acids. The CDR3 DNA sequence: TGCGCCAGCAGACGAGACAGCAGAAACACCGGGGAGCTGTTTTTT. Residues: CASRRDSRNTGELFF.

The rearrangement uses TRBV5-5 and TRBJ2-7; TRBD1 agrees at 9 bases. Germline-derived CDR1 and CDR2 are SGHKS and YYEKEE (reference sequence). The V segment lost 0 bases and the J segment 4 bases; nucleotides outside the gene matches: 8. This CDR3 is 16 amino acids long. The CDR3 reads CASSLGTGTGRYEQYF. CDR3 in DNA: TGTGCCAGCAGCTTGGGGACCGGGACAGGGAGGTACGAGCAGTACTTC.

This sequence joins TRBV5-1 and TRBJ2-6; D is uncertain. The CDR3 has 15 amino acids. Germline V gives CDR1 SGHRS, CDR2 YFSETQ. The V and J ends lost 0 bases and 0 bases respectively, with 4 bases between them. CDR3 in amino acids: CASSLENSGANVLTF. As DNA, the CDR3 is TGCGCCAGCAGCTTGGAAAACTCTGGGGCCAACGTCCTGACTTTC.

This rearrangement joins TRBV5-1 to TRBJ1-5; no definite D call. Germline V lookup: CDR1 SGHRS, CDR2 YFSETQ. This CDR3 region has 13 residues. The V and J ends lost 0 bases and 3 bases respectively, with 4 bases between them. In DNA, the CDR3 is TGCGCCAGCAGCTTGGACGTCAATCAGCCCCAGCATTTT. Translation gives CASSLDVNQPQHF.

The chain links TRBV2 to TRBJ2-3; maybe TRBD2 (6 bases). Germline V CDR1 and CDR2: SNHLY, FYNNEI. The V end lost 5 bases, the J end lost 6 bases, and 12 bases lay between the germline ends. The CDR3 extends over 13 amino acids. CDR3 residues: CASSWGTSDTQYF. The DNA of the CDR3 is TGTGCCAGCAGTTGGGGGACTTCTGATACGCAGTATTTT. Full variable domain (remainder filled in from reference TRBV2 and TRBJ2-3): EPEVTQTPSHQVTQMGQEVILRCVPISNHLYFYWYRQILGQKVEFLVSFYNNEISEKSEIFDDQFSVERPDGSNFTLKIRSTKLEDSAMYFCASSWGTSDTQYFGPGTRLTVL.

The chain combines TRBV5-1 with TRBJ2-6, with D perhaps TRBD2 (5 bases). V shed 7 bases and J shed 4 bases, with 12 bases lying between them. Germline-derived CDR1 and CDR2 are SGHRS and YFSETQ. The CDR3 runs to 14 residues. The CDR3, as DNA: TGCGCCAGCCGGCTTGGGAGCGGGGCCAACGTCCTGACTTTC. It encodes CASRLGSGANVLTF. Complete variable domain (other parts from reference TRBV5-1 and TRBJ2-6): KAGVTQTPRYLIKTRGQQVTLSCSPISGHRSVSWYQQTPGQGLQFLFEYFSETQRNKGNFPGRFSGRQFSNSRSEMNVSTLELGDSALYLCASRLGSGANVLTFGAGSRLTVL.

V and J are TRBV5-5 and TRBJ2-3; no reliable D call. The CDR3 has 13 amino acids. V dropped 4 bases and J dropped 0 bases, with 6 bases sitting between them. Per the germline V gene, CDR1 is SGHKS and CDR2 is YYEKEE (reference sequence). CDR3 in amino acids: CASSLGSTDTQYF. CDR3 DNA: TGTGCCAGCAGCCTTGGGAGCACAGATACGCAGTATTTT.

In the case of this clone: Germline is not matched at one junction end, which may reflect a read error. The genes are TRBV5-1 and TRBJ2-2; D could derive from TRBD1 or TRBD2 (5 bases each). Germline assignment: CDR1 SGHRS and CDR2 YFSETQ. The CDR3 spans 15 residues. The CDR3 protein is CASSPGRGKHRGAVF. The DNA for the CDR3 is TGCGCCAGCAGCCCTGGAAGGGGCAAACACCGGGGAGCTGTTTTT.

The J gene is TRBJ2-7, the V gene TRBV7-2; D could derive from TRBD1 or TRBD2 (5 bases each). V shed 2 bases and J shed 7 bases, with 18 bases lying between them. The CDR3 is made up of 15 amino acids. CDR1 is SGHTA and CDR2 is FQGNSA in the germline V gene. As DNA, the CDR3 is TGTGCCAGCAGCTTAAACATGGCAGGGACGGGGGAGCAGTACTTC. Protein sequence: CASSLNMAGTGEQYF.

The chain couples TRBV5-1 to TRBJ1-6; possibly TRBD1 for D (6 bases). The CDR3 loop spans 14 amino acids. Germline assignment: CDR1 SGHRS and CDR2 YFSETQ. V was pared by 0 bases and J by 6 bases, with 7 bases between. The CDR3 loop reads CASSLGQVNSPLHF. The DNA for the CDR3 is TGCGCCAGCAGCTTGGGACAGGTTAATTCACCCCTCCACTTT.

In this sample, this clone is large (0.1 to 1%). This chain uses TRBV29-1 with TRBJ2-7; D perhaps matches TRBD1 (5 bases). This CDR3 has 11 amino acids. Germline V gene data show CDR1 as SQVTM and CDR2 as ANQGSEA. V was cut by 6 bases and J by 5 bases, with 11 bases left in between. The CDR3 region has the DNA TGCAGCGTGTCCAGGGCCCACGAGCAGTACTTC. This gives the protein CSVSRAHEQYF.

The chain links TRBV4-2 to TRBJ1-1; D call uncertain. Per the germline V gene, CDR1 is LGHNA and CDR2 is YNFKEQ. The CDR3 totals 14 residues. V was shortened by 6 bases and J by 3 bases, with 14 bases between the two germline ends. The CDR3 bases are TGTGCCAGCAGTACTATGAGCACTTACACTGAAGCTTTCTTT. This translates into CASSTMSTYTEAFF.

This clone is medium-sized in the sample. This chain links TRBV18 with TRBJ1-1, with D perhaps matching TRBD1 (6 bases). Germline values: CDR1 KGHSH, CDR2 LQKENI. Trimming removed 6 bases at V and 1 base at J, with 27 bases between. The CDR3 sequence is 19 residues long. The CDR3 sequence is CASSLTSGGPTGGNTEAFF. The CDR3 coding sequence is TGTGCCAGCTCTCTAACCAGCGGGGGGCCAACCGGTGGGAACACTGAAGCTTTCTTT. The variable domain in full, with the rest retrieved from reference TRBV18 and TRBJ1-1, is NAGVMQNPRHLVRRRGQEARLRCSPMKGHSHVYWYRQLPEEGLKFMVYLQKENIIDESGMPKERFSAEFPKEGPSILRIQQVVRGDSAAYFCASSLTSGGPTGGNTEAFFGQGTRLTVV.

By share, this clone counts as medium-sized. The chain has TRBV11-3 and TRBJ1-1; D gene unclear. Deletions cut 1 base from V and 4 bases from J, with 7 bases between. The CDR3 loop spans 13 amino acids. Germline CDR1 SGHNT, CDR2 YENEEA. As DNA, the CDR3 is TGTGCCAGCAGCTTAGGTCCCCTCACTGAAGCTTTCTTT. Residues: CASSLGPLTEAFF. The whole variable domain, remainder taken from reference TRBV11-3 and TRBJ1-1, is EAGVVQSPRYKIIEKKQPVAFWCNPISGHNTLYWYLQNLGQGPELLIRYENEEAVDDSQLPKDRFSAERLKGVDSTLKIQPAELGDSAVYLCASSLGPLTEAFFGQGTRLTVV.

This rearrangement joins TRBV19 to TRBJ2-5; tentatively, D is TRBD1 (6 bases). CDR3 size: 15 residues. The V end was cut by 3 bases, the J end by 5 bases, with 16 bases between. CDR1 is LNHDA, CDR2 SQIVND, per germline (reference sequence). This CDR3 is CASSIGQGMMETQYF. In DNA, the CDR3 is TGTGCCAGTAGTATCGGCCAGGGGATGATGGAGACCCAGTACTTC.

The chain couples TRBV5-4 to TRBJ1-4; a possible D gene is TRBD1 (5 bases). Germline assignment: CDR1 SGHNT and CDR2 YYREEE (reference sequence). Between the trimmed V and J ends, which lost 4 bases and 3 bases, there was a span of 16 bases. The CDR3 consists of 16 residues. CDR3 residues: CASSGIPGRPNEKLFF. The CDR3 DNA reads TGTGCCAGCAGCGGGATTCCGGGACGGCCTAATGAAAAACTGTTTTTT.

The V gene is TRBV7-2, the J gene TRBJ1-2; 7 nucleotides line up with TRBD1. Germline CDR1 reads SGHTA; CDR2 reads FQGNSA. V dropped 3 bases and J dropped 5; count of bases not matched to a gene: 3. The length of the CDR3 is 13 residues. The CDR3, as DNA: TGTGCCAGCAGCTTGGGCAGGGGGTATGGCTACACCTTC. This sequence encodes CASSLGRGYGYTF.

This clone was seen more than once but under ten times. The chain employs TRBV7-2 and TRBJ2-5; TRBD2 might be the D (6 bases). The CDR3 runs 14 residues. Germline V gives CDR1 SGHTA, CDR2 FQGNSA. The V and J ends lost 4 bases and 5 bases respectively, with 14 bases between them. CDR3 DNA: TGTGCCAGCAGCTCCGGACTAACGGTCGAGACCCAGTACTTC. Its protein is CASSSGLTVETQYF. Filled out from reference TRBV7-2 and TRBJ2-5, the complete variable domain reads GAGVSQSPSNKVTEKGKDVELRCDPISGHTALYWYRQSLGQGLEFLIYFQGNSAPDKSGLPSDRFSAERTGGSVSTLTIQRTQQEDSAVYLCASSSGLTVETQYFGPGTRLLVL.

The genes are TRBV2 and TRBJ2-7; 10 nucleotides match TRBD1. CDR1 SNHLY and CDR2 FYNNEI come from the germline V gene. Trimming removed 0 bases from V and 3 bases from J; junction bases left unmatched: 5. This CDR3 has 16 residues. In DNA form, the CDR3 reads TGTGCCAGCAGTGAAGCGCATGGACAGGGGGTCTACGAGCAGTACTTC. Protein product: CASSEAHGQGVYEQYF. Complete variable domain (other parts from reference TRBV2 and TRBJ2-7): EPEVTQTPSHQVTQMGQEVILRCVPISNHLYFYWYRQILGQKVEFLVSFYNNEISEKSEIFDDQFSVERPDGSNFTLKIRSTKLEDSAMYFCASSEAHGQGVYEQYFGPGTRLTVT.

CDR3: CASSLGWAAEAFF. CDR3 sequence (DNA): TGTGCCAGCAGCTTAGGTTGGGCGGCTGAAGCTTTCTTT. The rearrangement links TRBV7-2 to TRBJ1-1; the D is unclear. V dropped 1 base and J dropped 6 bases, with 9 bases sitting between them. Germline CDR1 reads SGHTA; CDR2 reads FQGNSA. This CDR3 has 13 residues.